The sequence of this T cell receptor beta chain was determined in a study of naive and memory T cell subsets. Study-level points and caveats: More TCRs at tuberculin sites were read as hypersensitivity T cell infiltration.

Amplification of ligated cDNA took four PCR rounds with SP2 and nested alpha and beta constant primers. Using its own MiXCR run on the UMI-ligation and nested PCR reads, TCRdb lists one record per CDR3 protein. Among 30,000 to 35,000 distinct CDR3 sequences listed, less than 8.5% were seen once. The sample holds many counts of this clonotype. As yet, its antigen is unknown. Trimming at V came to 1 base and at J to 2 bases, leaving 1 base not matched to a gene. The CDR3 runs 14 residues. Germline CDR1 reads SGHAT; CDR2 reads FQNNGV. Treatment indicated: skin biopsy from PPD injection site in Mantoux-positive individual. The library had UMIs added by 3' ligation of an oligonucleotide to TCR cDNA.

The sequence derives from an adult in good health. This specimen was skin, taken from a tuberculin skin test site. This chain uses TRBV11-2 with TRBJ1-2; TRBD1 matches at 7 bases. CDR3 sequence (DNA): TGTGCCAGCAGCTTAGTGGACAGGAACTATGGCTACACCTTC. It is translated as CASSLVDRNYGYTF. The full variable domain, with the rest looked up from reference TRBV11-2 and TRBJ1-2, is EAGVAQSPRYKIIEKRQSVAFWCNPISGHATLYWYQQILGQGPKLLIQFQNNGVVDDSQLPKDRFSAERLKGVDSTLKIQPAKLEDSAVYLCASSLVDRNYGYTFGSGTRLTVV.